A single sample is the source of the 17 T cell receptor beta chains below, sequenced in a study of blood T cell repertoires in COVID-19. Measured with immunoSEQ multiplex PCR; TCRdb has only the in-frame clones, and not every one. The repertoire includes tens of thousands of clones, 75% to 85% of them detected once, and 25% to 40% sits in the top ten. The sequenced sample was peripheral blood. The receptors here all came from a human donor in a cohort sampled during active COVID-19.

J is TRBJ2-1 and V is TRBV2, with 13 bases matching TRBD2. The CDR3 covers 16 residues. The germline CDR1 and CDR2 sequences are SNHLY and FYNNEI. Trimming took 6 bases from V and 3 from J; bases not matched to a gene: 5. For the CDR3, the DNA is TGTGCCAGCAGGCATAGGACTAGCGGGAGCTACAATGAGCAGTTCTTC. It translates to CASRHRTSGSYNEQFF.

This clone showed up just a few times. The chain is built from TRBV30 and TRBJ1-3; a possible D gene is TRBD1 (5 bases). This CDR3 comprises 13 residues. Per the germline V gene, CDR1 is GTSNPN and CDR2 is SVGIG (reference sequence). Trimming cost V 4 bases and J 1 base, with 8 bases left between them. This CDR3 is CAWTTGSGNTIYF. CDR3 sequence (DNA): TGTGCCTGGACAACAGGATCTGGAAACACCATATATTTT. Combining the CDR3 with reference TRBV30 and TRBJ1-3 gives the whole variable domain SQTIHQWPATLVQPVGSPLSLECTVEGTSNPNLYWYRQAAGRGLQLLFYSVGIGQISSEVPQNLSASRPQDRQFILSSKKLLLSDSGFYLCAWTTGSGNTIYFGEGSWLTVV.

The chain is built from TRBV24-1 and TRBJ1-5; D is ambiguous. Trimming took off 3 bases at V and 7 bases at J, with 9 bases between the two ends. The CDR3 totals 13 residues. Germline V CDR1 and CDR2: KGHDR, SFDVKD. The CDR3 DNA sequence: TGTGCCACCAGTGATCTCGGCGGCCAGCCCCAGCATTTT. Translated: CATSDLGGQPQHF.

The rearrangement uses TRBV19 and TRBJ1-1; D may be TRBD1 (6 bases). Trimming cost V 1 base and J 4 bases, with 13 bases left between them. The CDR3 is made up of 15 amino acids. CDR1 LNHDA and CDR2 SQIVND come from the germline V gene (reference sequence). As DNA, the CDR3 is TGTGCCAGTAGTATAGGGCCGAGAGGGGGCACTGAAGCTTTCTTT. The encoded protein is CASSIGPRGGTEAFF.

The V and J genes are TRBV2 and TRBJ1-5; 7 positions match TRBD1. The CDR3 has 14 residues. The germline CDR1 and CDR2 sequences are SNHLY and FYNNEI. Germline trimming cut 8 bases from V and 4 bases from J; bases unmatched to any gene: 8. In DNA form, the CDR3 reads TGTGCCAGCCGACAGGGACCGATGAATCAGCCCCAGCATTTT. It encodes CASRQGPMNQPQHF.

CDR3 residues: CASSPRVYQPQHF. The CDR3 coding sequence is TGTGCCAGCAGCCCGAGGGTTTATCAGCCCCAGCATTTT. The chain employs TRBV7-2 and TRBJ1-5, with D unclear. This CDR3 spans 13 amino acids. Looked up from germline, CDR1 is SGHTA and CDR2 is FQGNSA. The V and J ends lost 5 bases and 5 bases respectively, with 10 bases between them. The full variable domain, with the rest looked up from reference TRBV7-2 and TRBJ1-5, is GAGVSQSPSNKVTEKGKDVELRCDPISGHTALYWYRQSLGQGLEFLIYFQGNSAPDKSGLPSDRFSAERTGGSVSTLTIQRTQQEDSAVYLCASSPRVYQPQHFGDGTRLSIL.

This chain connects TRBV5-4 to TRBJ2-7, with 9 bases matching TRBD2. Per the germline V gene, CDR1 is SGHNT and CDR2 is YYREEE (reference sequence). V was pared by 2 bases and J by 0 bases, with 3 bases of the junction left unmatched. The length of the CDR3 is 15 residues. The CDR3 sequence is CASSFGLAFSYEQYF. The CDR3 DNA reads TGTGCCAGCAGCTTCGGACTAGCGTTCTCCTACGAGCAGTACTTC.

The genes are TRBV5-1 and TRBJ1-1, with a possible D match to TRBD1 (6 bases). V shed 4 bases and J shed 1 base, with 14 bases lying between them. Germline loops: CDR1 SGHRS, CDR2 YFSETQ. There are 15 residues in the CDR3. Here the CDR3 reads CASSVAGAGNTEAFF. The CDR3 DNA is TGCGCCAGCAGCGTCGCAGGGGCAGGGAACACTGAAGCTTTCTTT.

The chain has TRBV28 and TRBJ2-5, with D tentatively TRBD2 (5 bases). Trimming took 4 bases from V and 2 from J, leaving 11 bases between them. Germline V gives CDR1 MDHEN, CDR2 SYDVKM. This CDR3 has 14 amino acids. CDR3 residues: CASSYQRSQETQYF. The DNA of the CDR3 is TGTGCCAGCAGTTATCAGCGGAGTCAAGAGACCCAGTACTTC.

This chain's CDR3 is CASRSASYNEQFF. CDR3 in DNA: TGTGCCAGCAGGAGCGCTTCCTACAATGAGCAGTTCTTC. The V gene is TRBV6-5, the J gene TRBJ2-1; D is unresolved. This CDR3 region has 13 residues. Trimming removed 6 bases at V and 1 base at J, with 7 bases between. Germline V gives CDR1 MNHEY, CDR2 SVGAGI.

The chain joins TRBV27 to TRBJ2-4; weak D call: TRBD2 (6 bases). Germline assignment: CDR1 MNHEY and CDR2 SMNVEV (reference sequence). V was shortened by 6 bases and J by 5 bases, with 8 bases between the two germline ends. The CDR3 runs 12 residues. The CDR3, as DNA: TGTGCCAGCAGAGAGCGGGAAAACATTCAGTACTTC. Protein sequence: CASRERENIQYF.

V is TRBV28 and J is TRBJ2-5, with D perhaps matching TRBD1 (6 bases). CDR3 size: 15 residues. CDR1 is MDHEN and CDR2 is SYDVKM in the germline V gene. V was shortened by 5 bases and J by 5 bases, with 18 bases between the two germline ends. CDR3 amino acids: CASSPTGTLRETQYF. The DNA for the CDR3 is TGTGCCAGCAGTCCAACAGGGACCCTCCGGGAGACCCAGTACTTC.

J is TRBJ1-2 and V is TRBV6-2 or TRBV6-3, with TRBD1 matching 9 bases. J was trimmed by 8 bases and V by 4 bases; bases with no gene match: 5. The CDR3 covers 13 residues. CDR1 and CDR2 from the germline V gene are MNHEY and SVGEGT. The CDR3 nucleotides read TGTGCCAGCAGTTTGGGGACAGGGACCGGCTACACCTTC. As protein: CASSLGTGTGYTF.

This chain connects TRBV4-2 to TRBJ1-1; D unclear. The CDR3 sequence is 13 residues long. The germline V gene has CDR1 LGHNA and CDR2 YNFKEQ. Trimming took off 0 bases at V and 5 bases at J, with 7 bases between the two ends. The CDR3 DNA reads TGTGCCAGCAGCCAAGAGAGCGAGACTGAAGCTTTCTTT. Translation gives CASSQESETEAFF.

V usage is TRBV15 and J usage is TRBJ1-4; TRBD1 aligns across 7 bases. Germline V lookup: CDR1 LNHNV, CDR2 YYDKDF (reference sequence). This CDR3 spans 15 amino acids. V lost 1 base, J lost 5 bases, and 4 bases stayed unmatched. CDR3 residues: CATSRGTGENEKLFF. CDR3 DNA: TGTGCCACCAGCAGAGGGACAGGAGAAAATGAAAAACTGTTTTTT.

This clone was recorded once. The chain employs TRBV20-1 and TRBJ1-4, with TRBD1 as a possible D gene (5 bases). Trimming shortened V by 6 bases and J by 8 bases, and 7 bases separated the two germline ends. This CDR3 is 10 amino acids long. Per germline, CDR1 DFQATT and CDR2 SNEGSKA (reference sequence). CDR3: CSAGGEKLFF. In DNA, the CDR3 is TGCAGTGCCGGGGGAGAAAAACTGTTTTTT.

This clone was picked up a small number of times. The chain joins TRBV19 to TRBJ1-2; no definite D call. Germline assignment: CDR1 LNHDA and CDR2 SQIVND (reference sequence). Trimming stripped 7 bases from V and 4 bases from J, with 19 bases between. The CDR3 is 15 residues long. CDR3 sequence reads: CASTTPTPASYGYTF. DNA of the CDR3: TGTGCCAGTACCACTCCGACTCCGGCCTCCTATGGCTACACCTTC.